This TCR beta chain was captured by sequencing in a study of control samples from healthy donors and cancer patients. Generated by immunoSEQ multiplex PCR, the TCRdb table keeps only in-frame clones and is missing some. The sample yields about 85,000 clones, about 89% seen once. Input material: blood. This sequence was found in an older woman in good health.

DNA for the CDR3: TGCAGCGCTGACAGGGACCAGAACACTGAAGCTTTCTTT. It codes for CSADRDQNTEAFF. This sequence joins TRBV29-1 and TRBJ1-1; 7 positions agree with TRBD1. The V gene end was trimmed by 7 bases and the J gene end by 1 base; junction bases not matched to a gene: 6. The CDR3 loop spans 13 amino acids. CDR1 is SQVTM and CDR2 is ANQGSEA in the germline V gene.